These T cell receptor beta chains were read from a single sample in a study of blood T cell repertoires in COVID-19. The protocol was immunoSEQ multiplex PCR, while the TCRdb copy is restricted to in-frame clones and leaves out a portion. The table records roughly 150,000 clones, about 79% of them present only once. Source material: peripheral blood. The receptor source for this set is a woman in her forties or fifties in a cohort sampled during active or convalescent COVID-19. Each CDR3 is given with its conserved first and last residue. The D gene is left open where the match is weak. Size values are once, few and many counts, or a class for expanded clones, and some rows have none.

d_call,clone_size,j_call,v_call,cdr3_aa,cdr3_nt
TRBD1,once,TRBJ2-1,TRBV7-2,CASSSGTGFYNEQFF,TGTGCCAGCAGCTCCGGGACAGGGTTTTACAATGAGCAGTTCTTC
TRBD2,.,TRBJ2-2,TRBV4-3,CASSQDRTSGGAPTGELFF,TGCGCCAGCAGCCAAGACCGGACTAGCGGGGGGGCGCCCACCGGGGAGCTGTTTTTT
TRBD1,.,TRBJ2-2,TRBV5-1,CASSLVDRGVGELFF,TGCGCCAGCAGCTTAGTGGACAGGGGAGTCGGGGAGCTGTTTTTT
.,.,TRBJ1-6,TRBV6-1,CASSEAGHLNSPLHF,TGTGCCAGCAGTGAAGCAGGACACCTTAATTCACCCCTCCACTTT
.,.,TRBJ2-2,TRBV7-3,CASSSGLTGRELFF,TGTGCCAGCAGCTCGGGCCTCACAGGTCGGGAGCTGTTTTTT
.,.,TRBJ2-2,TRBV16,CASSQGAANTGELFF,TGTGCCAGCAGCCAGGGGGCCGCGAACACCGGGGAGCTGTTTTTT
.,.,TRBJ2-1,TRBV6-1,CASSDPGGRTYNEQFF,TGTGCCAGCAGTGACCCTGGCGGGCGGACCTACAATGAGCAGTTCTTC
.,.,TRBJ1-1,TRBV20-1,CSARGSTEAFF,TGCAGTGCTAGAGGGAGCACTGAAGCTTTCTTT
.,.,TRBJ2-1,TRBV19,CASSIDYGLEGLSSYNEQFF,TGTGCCAGTAGTATAGATTACGGGCTTGAGGGCCTTAGCTCCTACAATGAGCAGTTCTTC
TRBD2,few,TRBJ2-2,TRBV4-3,CASSQVGGGPSGELFF,TGCGCCAGCAGCCAAGTCGGCGGGGGGCCAAGTGGGGAGCTGTTTTTT
.,.,TRBJ1-1,TRBV5-1,CASSLEQGYEAFF,TGCGCCAGCAGCTTGGAACAGGGTTATGAAGCTTTCTTT
TRBD1,.,TRBJ1-1,TRBV10-3,CAISERPGQRNTEAFF,TGTGCCATCAGTGAAAGACCGGGACAGAGGAACACTGAAGCTTTCTTT
TRBD2,.,TRBJ2-2,TRBV2,CASRPQRGDTGELFF,TGTGCCAGCAGACCGCAGCGGGGGGACACCGGGGAGCTGTTTTTT
TRBD2,few,TRBJ2-7,TRBV5-1,CASSAKTSGVNEQYF,TGCGCCAGCAGCGCAAAGACTAGCGGGGTGAACGAGCAGTACTTC
TRBD2,.,TRBJ2-1,TRBV30,CAWDSGGQNEQFF,TGTGCCTGGGATAGCGGGGGGCAGAATGAGCAGTTCTTC
.,.,TRBJ2-1,TRBV27,CASSLWGINNEQFF,TGTGCCAGCAGTTTATGGGGCATAAACAATGAGCAGTTCTTC
.,.,TRBJ1-1,TRBV6-5,CASSYGLGGRAFF,TGTGCCAGCAGTTACGGGCTGGGGGGAAGAGCTTTCTTT
.,.,TRBJ1-5,TRBV6-5,CASSYGTPHSNQPQHF,TGTGCCAGCAGTTACGGGACTCCTCATAGCAATCAGCCCCAGCATTTT
.,.,TRBJ2-2,TRBV5-4,CASTPGGGHRNTGELFF,TGTGCCAGCACCCCGGGCGGGGGACACAGGAACACCGGGGAGCTGTTTTTT
.,few,TRBJ2-7,TRBV12-3/TRBV12-4,CASSYSGSYEQYF,TGTGCCAGCAGCTACAGCGGGTCCTACGAGCAGTACTTC
.,.,TRBJ2-7,TRBV30,CAWGVRTSGPSYEQYF,TGTGCCTGGGGCGTACGGACAAGCGGGCCTTCCTACGAGCAGTACTTC
.,once,TRBJ1-1,TRBV29-1,CSVSRGNTEAFF,TGCAGCGTGTCAAGGGGTAACACTGAAGCTTTCTTT
.,few,TRBJ1-2,TRBV7-9,CASSLVGPTGFYGYTF,TGTGCCAGCAGCTTAGTTGGCCCCACAGGGTTCTATGGCTACACCTTC
TRBD1,.,TRBJ1-5,TRBV20-1,CSASWGQTQHF,TGCAGTGCTAGCTGGGGACAGACCCAGCATTTT
.,.,TRBJ1-6,TRBV5-1,CASSLSGQRNSPLHF,TGCGCCAGCAGCTTGTCGGGACAAAGAAATTCACCCCTCCACTTT
TRBD1,few,TRBJ1-6,TRBV7-3,CASSLFPRGADSPLHF,TGTGCCAGCAGCTTATTCCCCAGGGGGGCCGATTCACCCCTCCACTTT
.,.,TRBJ1-6,TRBV6-5,CASSTTGSYNSPLHF,TGTGCCAGCAGTACCACAGGGTCCTACAATTCACCCCTCCACTTT
TRBD1,.,TRBJ1-5,TRBV18,CASSPGQGIQPQHF,TGTGCCAGCTCACCCGGACAGGGGATACAGCCCCAGCATTTT
TRBD1,.,TRBJ2-5,TRBV4-2,CASSQEPLDRAQETQYF,TGTGCCAGCAGCCAAGAACCTCTGGACAGGGCCCAAGAGACCCAGTACTTC
TRBD1,.,TRBJ1-2,TRBV12-3/TRBV12-4,CASSTTGVYGYTF,TGTGCCAGCAGCACGACAGGGGTCTATGGCTACACCTTC
TRBD1,.,TRBJ2-3,TRBV4-2,CVSSQEVGQGADTQYF,TGTGTCAGCAGCCAAGAGGTGGGACAGGGGGCCGATACGCAGTATTTT
.,.,TRBJ1-1,TRBV29-1,CSVEGRGNTEAFF,TGCAGCGTTGAGGGCAGGGGGAACACTGAAGCTTTCTTT
.,.,TRBJ1-1,TRBV14,CASRQRNGWSTEAFF,TGTGCCAGCAGGCAACGTAACGGGTGGAGCACTGAAGCTTTCTTT
.,.,TRBJ1-6,TRBV6-1,CASSEARGWSPLHF,TGTGCCAGCAGTGAAGCAAGGGGTTGGTCACCCCTCCACTTT
.,.,TRBJ1-3,TRBV6-5,CASMIGGSGGNTIYF,TGTGCCAGCATGATTGGGGGCTCCGGTGGAAACACCATATATTTT
TRBD1,once,TRBJ1-2,TRBV7-2,CASRAVQGISGYTF,TGTGCCAGCAGGGCCGTACAGGGGATTTCTGGCTACACCTTC
.,.,TRBJ1-3,TRBV5-1,CASSADSNSGNTIYF,TGCGCCAGCAGCGCGGACAGCAACTCTGGAAACACCATATATTTT
TRBD1,.,TRBJ1-2,TRBV5-5,CASSKLTGGYGYTF,TGTGCCAGCAGCAAGCTCACAGGGGGGTATGGCTACACCTTC
TRBD1,.,TRBJ1-5,TRBV9,CASSVGQGDQPQHF,TGTGCCAGCAGCGTAGGACAGGGGGATCAGCCCCAGCATTTT
.,.,TRBJ1-3,TRBV7-6,CASSSLHRDLAGNTIYF,TGTGCCAGCAGCTCCCTCCACAGGGATTTAGCTGGAAACACCATATATTTT
.,.,TRBJ1-3,TRBV6-5,CASSYGQPFSGNTIYF,TGTGCCAGCAGTTACGGACAGCCTTTCTCTGGAAACACCATATATTTT
.,.,TRBJ1-1,TRBV12-3/TRBV12-4,CASSLWETKAFF,TGTGCCAGCAGTTTATGGGAGACCAAAGCTTTCTTT
.,.,TRBJ2-3,TRBV7-9,CASSPRTDSDTQYF,TGTGCCAGCAGCCCGAGGACAGACAGCGATACGCAGTATTTT
TRBD2,.,TRBJ2-1,TRBV3-1/TRBV3-2,CASSPKTSGGNSYNEQFF,TGTGCCAGCAGCCCGAAAACTAGCGGGGGAAACTCCTACAATGAGCAGTTCTTC
TRBD1,.,TRBJ1-5,TRBV6-5,CASRTGQGAFQPQHF,TGTGCCAGCAGGACAGGGCAGGGGGCTTTTCAGCCCCAGCATTTT
.,.,TRBJ1-3,TRBV19,CASIKQGSGNTIYF,TGTGCCAGTATCAAACAGGGATCTGGAAACACCATATATTTT
TRBD1,.,TRBJ2-2,TRBV5-1,CASSLGRDRNTGELFF,TGCGCCAGCAGCTTGGGTCGGGACAGGAACACCGGGGAGCTGTTTTTT
TRBD2,.,TRBJ2-1,TRBV10-3,CAISRSKDSGETYNEQFF,TGTGCCATCTCTCGGTCTAAGGATAGCGGGGAAACCTACAATGAGCAGTTCTTC
.,.,TRBJ1-4,TRBV10-3,CAISGQGNEKLFF,TGTGCCATCAGTGGGCAGGGTAATGAAAAACTGTTTTTT
.,.,TRBJ1-5,TRBV7-2,CASSLGLGDQPQHF,TGTGCCAGCAGCTTAGGGTTGGGAGATCAGCCCCAGCATTTT
TRBD2,.,TRBJ2-1,TRBV11-2,CASSLDKRAGDEQFF,TGTGCCAGCAGCTTAGATAAGAGGGCGGGGGATGAGCAGTTCTTC
.,.,TRBJ1-6,TRBV27,CASRVSRTPHNSPLHF,TGTGCCAGCAGGGTATCCCGGACACCCCATAATTCACCCCTCCACTTT
TRBD2,.,TRBJ2-6,TRBV7-3,CASSLKRGSGANVLTF,TGTGCCAGCAGCTTAAAGCGGGGCTCTGGGGCCAACGTCCTGACTTTC
TRBD1,.,TRBJ1-5,TRBV4-1,CASSQWTGRRNQPQHF,TGCGCCAGCAGCCAATGGACAGGTAGACGCAATCAGCCCCAGCATTTT
.,.,TRBJ2-5,TRBV19,CASSIRQGRETQYF,TGTGCCAGTAGCATTCGGCAGGGAAGGGAGACCCAGTACTTC
.,.,TRBJ1-1,TRBV19,CASVNRDGGTEAFF,TGTGCCAGCGTCAACAGGGATGGTGGCACTGAAGCTTTCTTT
TRBD2,.,TRBJ2-5,TRBV7-2,CASSLGASGQETQYF,TGTGCCAGCAGCTTAGGGGCTAGCGGGCAAGAGACCCAGTACTTC
TRBD2,few,TRBJ2-1,TRBV3-1/TRBV3-2,CASSLRGDHNEQFF,TGTGCCAGCAGCCTTCGGGGGGACCACAATGAGCAGTTCTTC
TRBD1,.,TRBJ1-1,TRBV5-8,CASSLWGQGNTEAFF,TGTGCCAGCAGCTTGTGGGGACAGGGGAACACTGAAGCTTTCTTT
.,.,TRBJ1-3,TRBV7-8,CASSSPGGVSGNTIYF,TGTGCCAGCAGCTCCCCCGGAGGGGTCTCTGGAAACACCATATATTTT